The clone carrying this T cell receptor beta chain was recorded at least ten times. The antigen remains undetermined. The data were taken from a study of spatial heterogeneity in lung cancer. Indicated time point: sample taken at primary tumor resection. Findings and limits, study-wide: Mutation tallies in tumors tracked expanded intratumoral alpha and beta TCR counts.

This CDR3 contains 15 residues. With 0 bases removed from V and 1 base from J, the gap between germline ends came to 9 bases. Germline V gives CDR1 SGHVS, CDR2 FNYEAQ. In TCRdb, the 5' RACE reads were re-called with MiXCR into one record per CDR3 protein. The sample lists 9,500 to 13,000 distinct CDR3 sequences, 9% to 14% occurring once. This sequence originates from a female donor with early-stage non-small cell lung cancer. V usage is TRBV7-6 and J usage is TRBJ2-5, with D maybe TRBD1 (5 bases). The material was lung tumor tissue, obtained at surgery. The CDR3 DNA is TGTGCCAGCAGCTTAGCCGTGACAGCCCAAGAGACCCAGTACTTC. This gives the protein CASSLAVTAQETQYF.